The 15 T cell receptor beta chains reported below all come from one sample, sequenced in a study of type 1 regulatory T cells. Their target antigens are unknown. One entry per CDR3 protein, called by TCRdb with MiXCR from the reads. The table has approximately 72,000 distinct CDR3 sequences, 55% to 80% seen once; the top ten hold 7.6%. The sample consisted of cultured T cells, either the whole culture or a sorted T cell fraction (not recorded which). The subset was: Tr1-enriched cell product generated in vitro against host alloantigens. These receptors came from a human donor in good health.

The rearrangement joins TRBV12-3 or TRBV12-4 to TRBJ1-2; TRBD1 is a possible D gene (5 bases). V lost 1 base to trimming and J lost 12 bases, with 15 bases between them. This CDR3 has 13 residues. Here the CDR3 reads CASSLVQGGGDTF. For the CDR3, the DNA is TGTGCCAGCAGTTTAGTCCAGGGAGGTGGTGACACCTTC.

The chain couples TRBV3-1 to TRBJ2-5; a weak D match, TRBD2 (6 bases). Germline V CDR1 and CDR2: LGHDT, YNNKEL (reference sequence). The CDR3 is made up of 14 amino acids. Trimming took 4 bases from V and 4 from J, leaving 13 bases between them. The CDR3 sequence: CASSPAGTRETQYF. The DNA of the CDR3 is TGTGCCAGCAGCCCCGCCGGGACTCGAGAGACCCAGTACTTC.

The chain joins TRBV7-9 to TRBJ2-7; no clear D gene. Germline V gene data show CDR1 as SEHNR and CDR2 as FQNEAQ (reference sequence). The germline V and J ends were trimmed by 1 base and 4 bases, with 11 bases remaining between them. CDR3 length: 14 amino acids. For the CDR3, the DNA is TGTGCCAGCAGCTTAGTTCCCCAGAGATACGAGCAGTACTTC. It codes for CASSLVPQRYEQYF.

This clonotype was seen only a few times. This chain uses TRBV20-1 with TRBJ2-7; 7 bases align to TRBD2. The CDR3 covers 13 residues. Germline V gene lookup returns CDR1 DFQATT and CDR2 SNEGSKA (reference sequence). Trimming took 4 bases from V and 2 from J; bases not matched to a gene: 5. The CDR3 DNA is TGCAGTGCTACTAGCGGAGAACCCTACGAGCAGTACTTC. Amino acids: CSATSGEPYEQYF.

Concerning this clonotype itself: A read error may produce the germline difference seen at one junction end. V usage is TRBV2 and J usage is TRBJ2-2; no reliable D call. The germline V gene has CDR1 SNHLY and CDR2 FYNNEI. The CDR3 totals 13 residues. The CDR3 nucleotides read TGTGCCAGCAAGGGTAGCACCACCGAGGAGCTGTTTTTT. This translates into CASKGSTTEELFF.

Only a few counts were recorded for this clonotype. This sequence joins TRBV15 and TRBJ2-3; a possible D gene is TRBD1 (6 bases). This CDR3 is 15 amino acids long. Trimming cost V 5 bases and J 2 bases, with 14 bases left between them. Looked up from germline, CDR1 is LNHNV and CDR2 is YYDKDF (reference sequence). CDR3 sequence: CATSAPQGPTDTQYF. The CDR3 nucleotides are TGTGCCACCAGCGCCCCACAGGGACCCACAGATACGCAGTATTTT.

This clonotype is classed as medium-sized. V gene TRBV4-2 combines with J gene TRBJ2-3, with 8 bases identical to TRBD2. Germline V gives CDR1 LGHNA, CDR2 YNFKEQ. This CDR3 has 16 residues. V shed 2 bases, J shed 4 bases, and the junction held 8 bases outside the gene matches. In DNA, the CDR3 is TGTGCCAGCAGCCAAAGAAGCGGGAGTGGGGCAGATACGCAGTATTTT. This translates into CASSQRSGSGADTQYF.

This clonotype was found a few times. The rearrangement links TRBV27 to TRBJ1-2, with D uncertain. Trimming cost V 6 bases and J 2 bases, with 10 bases left between them. CDR1 is MNHEY and CDR2 is SMNVEV in the germline V gene (reference sequence). There are 13 residues in the CDR3. This chain's CDR3 is CASSRGFNYGYTF. The CDR3 nucleotides read TGTGCCAGCAGCCGGGGATTCAACTATGGCTACACCTTC.

The chain joins TRBV6-1 to TRBJ1-1, with unresolved D. Per the germline V gene, CDR1 is MNHNS and CDR2 is SASEGT. The CDR3 spans 11 residues. The ends were cut back, 0 bases at V and 6 bases at J, with 2 bases in the middle. CDR3 in amino acids: CASSEAAEAFF. The CDR3 DNA sequence: TGTGCCAGCAGTGAAGCGGCTGAAGCTTTCTTT.

This sequence joins TRBV6-2 or TRBV6-3 and TRBJ1-5; no reliable D call. Per the germline V gene, CDR1 is MNHEY and CDR2 is SVGEGT. Trimming shortened V by 2 bases and J by 6 bases, and 11 bases separated the two germline ends. This CDR3 region has 14 residues. The CDR3 nucleotides are TGTGCCAGCAGTTACCCGAAATTGGCTCAGCCCCAGCATTTT. Protein: CASSYPKLAQPQHF.

The CDR3 nucleotides are TGCAGTGCTAGAGATAGGGGTCTAGCGTCGACGAATGAGCAGTTCTTC. As protein: CSARDRGLASTNEQFF. The chain joins TRBV20-1 to TRBJ2-1; the D gene is possibly TRBD2 (6 bases). CDR1 is DFQATT, CDR2 SNEGSKA, per germline (reference sequence). Between the trimmed V and J ends, which lost 0 bases and 7 bases, there was a span of 19 bases. This CDR3 is built from 16 residues.

The V and J genes are TRBV10-3 and TRBJ2-7, with 8 positions matching TRBD1. J gave up 1 base and V 3 bases, and 5 bases lay outside the gene matches. The V gene's germline CDR1 is ENHRY and CDR2 SYGVKD. This CDR3 spans 15 amino acids. This CDR3 reads CAISDQGAGSYEQYF. In DNA, the CDR3 is TGTGCCATCAGTGACCAGGGGGCCGGTTCCTACGAGCAGTACTTC.

The chain combines TRBV4-2 with TRBJ2-1, with 7 bases matching TRBD1. Germline values: CDR1 LGHNA, CDR2 YNFKEQ. Unmatched junction bases numbered 13, after V lost 4 bases and J lost 4 bases. The CDR3 loop spans 17 amino acids. Here the CDR3 reads CASSPQGDRGRYNEQFF. The CDR3 region has the DNA TGTGCCAGCAGCCCCCAGGGGGACCGGGGCCGGTACAATGAGCAGTTCTTC.

This sequence joins TRBV19 and TRBJ2-5; maybe TRBD1 (6 bases). V lost 7 bases, J lost 3 bases, and 15 bases lay in between. Germline V lookup: CDR1 LNHDA, CDR2 SQIVND (reference sequence). The CDR3 length is 14 residues. The CDR3 loop is CASTTGRAEETQYF. In nucleotides, the CDR3 is TGTGCCAGTACCACAGGGAGAGCTGAAGAGACCCAGTACTTC.

This chain uses TRBV20-1 with TRBJ2-5; D assignment may be TRBD1 or TRBD2 (5 bases each). V was cut by 5 bases and J by 5 bases, with 18 bases left in between. CDR3 size: 14 residues. Germline V gene sequence: CDR1 DFQATT, CDR2 SNEGSKA (reference sequence). In DNA form, the CDR3 reads TGCAGTGCTTACCGGGACCCCCTAGGCGAGACCCAGTACTTC. Translation: CSAYRDPLGETQYF.